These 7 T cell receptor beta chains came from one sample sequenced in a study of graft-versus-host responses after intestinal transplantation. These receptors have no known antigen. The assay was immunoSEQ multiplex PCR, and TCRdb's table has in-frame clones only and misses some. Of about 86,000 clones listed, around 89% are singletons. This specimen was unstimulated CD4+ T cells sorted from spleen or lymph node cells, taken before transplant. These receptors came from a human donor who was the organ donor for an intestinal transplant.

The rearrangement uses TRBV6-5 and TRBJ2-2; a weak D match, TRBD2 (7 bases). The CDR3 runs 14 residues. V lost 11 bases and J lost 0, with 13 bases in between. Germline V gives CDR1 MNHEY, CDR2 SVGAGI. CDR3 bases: TGTGCCTGTACGCGGGGGCCGAACACCGGGGAGCTGTTTTTT. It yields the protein CACTRGPNTGELFF.

This CDR3 reads CASSVSPDTQYF. The CDR3 DNA follows: TGTGCCAGCAGTGTATCCCCAGATACGCAGTATTTT. The chain employs TRBV2 and TRBJ2-3, with D hard to call. The CDR3 contains 12 residues. Trimming took 4 bases from V and 4 from J, leaving 6 bases between them. In germline, CDR1 is SNHLY, CDR2 FYNNEI.

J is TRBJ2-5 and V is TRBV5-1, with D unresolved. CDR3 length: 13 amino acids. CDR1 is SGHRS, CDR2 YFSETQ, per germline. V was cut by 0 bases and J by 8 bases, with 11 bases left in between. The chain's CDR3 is CASSLDSTGTQYF. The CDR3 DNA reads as TGCGCCAGCAGCTTGGACTCCACGGGTACCCAGTACTTC.

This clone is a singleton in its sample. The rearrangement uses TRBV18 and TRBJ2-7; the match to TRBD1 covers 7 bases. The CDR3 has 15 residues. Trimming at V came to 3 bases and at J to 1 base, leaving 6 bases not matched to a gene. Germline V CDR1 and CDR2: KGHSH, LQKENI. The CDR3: CASSPPGTASYEQYF. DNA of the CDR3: TGTGCCAGCTCACCTCCCGGGACAGCATCCTACGAGCAGTACTTC. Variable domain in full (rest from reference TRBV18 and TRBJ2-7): NAGVMQNPRHLVRRRGQEARLRCSPMKGHSHVYWYRQLPEEGLKFMVYLQKENIIDESGMPKERFSAEFPKEGPSILRIQQVVRGDSAAYFCASSPPGTASYEQYFGPGTRLTVT.

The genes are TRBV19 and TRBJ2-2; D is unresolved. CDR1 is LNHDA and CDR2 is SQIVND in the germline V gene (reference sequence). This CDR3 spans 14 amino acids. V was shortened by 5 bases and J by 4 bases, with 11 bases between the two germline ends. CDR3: CASSYFLLTGELFF. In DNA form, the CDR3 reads TGTGCCAGTAGTTATTTCCTACTCACCGGGGAGCTGTTTTTT.

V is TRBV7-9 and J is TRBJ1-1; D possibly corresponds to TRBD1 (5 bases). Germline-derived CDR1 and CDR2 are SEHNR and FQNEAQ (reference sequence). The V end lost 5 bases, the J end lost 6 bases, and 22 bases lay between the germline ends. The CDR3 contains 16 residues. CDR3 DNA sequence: TGTGCCAGCAGCCCCGGCCCAAAGGGGCGTAGGGCTGAAGCTTTCTTT. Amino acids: CASSPGPKGRRAEAFF.

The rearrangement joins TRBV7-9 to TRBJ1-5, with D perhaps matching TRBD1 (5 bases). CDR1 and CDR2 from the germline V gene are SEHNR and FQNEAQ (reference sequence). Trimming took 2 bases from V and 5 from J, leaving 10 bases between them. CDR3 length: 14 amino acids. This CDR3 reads CASSLSGRDQPQHF. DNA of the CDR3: TGTGCCAGCAGCTTATCAGGGCGCGATCAGCCCCAGCATTTT.